Each of the 16 T cell receptor beta chains below was sequenced from the same sample in a study of blood T cell repertoires in COVID-19. The table came from immunoSEQ multiplex PCR; TCRdb's copy has only in-frame clones and leaves some out. The data show approximately 110,000 clones, more than 85% seen once. Sequenced material: peripheral blood. These receptors were obtained from a man aged 45 to 65 with COVID-19, enrolled during active disease.

This chain joins TRBV19 and TRBJ1-1; D uncertain. Per germline, CDR1 LNHDA and CDR2 SQIVND (reference sequence). Trimming took off 8 bases at V and 2 bases at J, with 9 bases between the two ends. This CDR3 contains 12 residues. CDR3 in amino acids: CASQTFNTEAFF. Written as DNA, the CDR3 is TGTGCCAGTCAGACATTCAACACTGAAGCTTTCTTT.

The V gene is TRBV3-1 (or the pseudogene TRBV3-2), the J gene TRBJ1-1; 8 positions agree with TRBD1. The germline CDR1 and CDR2 sequences are LGHDT and YNNKEL (reference sequence). The CDR3 covers 14 residues. After removal of 2 bases from V and 8 bases from J, the junction contained 7 bases not matched to a gene. The chain's CDR3 is CASSQLGQGREAFF. The CDR3 coding sequence is TGTGCCAGCAGCCAACTCGGACAGGGTAGGGAAGCTTTCTTT.

The chain joins TRBV5-4 to TRBJ1-1, with D hard to call. CDR3 size: 13 residues. CDR1 is SGHNT and CDR2 is YYREEE in the germline V gene (reference sequence). V was pared by 4 bases and J by 0 bases, with 7 bases between. This CDR3 reads CASSLTMNTEAFF. The CDR3 bases are TGTGCCAGCAGCCTAACGATGAACACTGAAGCTTTCTTT.

The rearrangement links TRBV6-5 to TRBJ1-2; TRBD1 aligns across 7 bases. V dropped 6 bases and J dropped 8; count of bases not matched to a gene: 6. Germline V gives CDR1 MNHEY, CDR2 SVGAGI. This CDR3 has 12 residues. This CDR3 reads CASRSSGGGYTF. The CDR3 nucleotides are TGTGCCAGCAGGAGTTCAGGGGGGGGCTACACCTTC.

The chain is built from TRBV3-1 (or the pseudogene TRBV3-2) and TRBJ2-5, with D possibly TRBD2 on 6 matching bases. In germline, CDR1 is LGHDT, CDR2 YNNKEL (reference sequence). Trimming took off 5 bases at V and 2 bases at J, with 9 bases between the two ends. The CDR3 covers 13 residues. The CDR3 nucleotides are TGTGCCAGCAGCGAGAGCGGGCAAGAGACCCAGTACTTC. Amino acid sequence: CASSESGQETQYF.

V is TRBV5-4 and J is TRBJ2-7; 7 bases match TRBD2. The CDR3 spans 15 residues. J was trimmed by 0 bases and V by 0 bases; bases with no gene match: 3. CDR1 is SGHNT, CDR2 YYREEE, per germline (reference sequence). The CDR3: CASSLGSSGSYEQYF. CDR3 nucleotide sequence: TGTGCCAGCAGCTTGGGGTCTAGCGGCTCCTACGAGCAGTACTTC.

The gene calls are TRBV5-4 and TRBJ2-5, with TRBD2 identical over 10 bases. Trimming at V came to 4 bases and at J to 4 bases, leaving 10 bases not matched to a gene. This CDR3 comprises 16 residues. The germline CDR1 and CDR2 sequences are SGHNT and YYREEE (reference sequence). CDR3 in amino acids: CASSPAPLAGVETQYF. DNA for the CDR3: TGTGCCAGCAGCCCCGCCCCCCTAGCGGGAGTAGAGACCCAGTACTTC.

The gene calls are TRBV20-1 and TRBJ2-7; D is undetermined. Looked up from germline, CDR1 is DFQATT and CDR2 is SNEGSKA (reference sequence). The CDR3 consists of 9 residues. CDR3 nucleotide sequence: TGCATCCGAAGTAGTGAGCAGTACTTC. Protein sequence: CIRSSEQYF.

This clone has only a few counts. The chain combines TRBV15 with TRBJ2-2; TRBD1 is a possible D gene (5 bases). The CDR3 contains 13 residues. CDR1 and CDR2 from the germline V gene are LNHNV and YYDKDF (reference sequence). Trimming left V 5 bases short and J 7 bases short, with 11 bases between. This CDR3 reads CATSPGAGGELFF. CDR3 sequence (DNA): TGTGCCACCAGCCCTGGGGCCGGCGGGGAGCTGTTTTTT.

In DNA form, the CDR3 reads TGTGCCAGCAGTGTTGGGAGCGATGAGCAGTTCTTC. Translated, it gives CASSVGSDEQFF. This chain links TRBV2 with TRBJ2-1; D is possibly TRBD2 (5 bases). Trimming shortened V by 4 bases and J by 8 bases, and 9 bases separated the two germline ends. The CDR3 is 12 residues long. Germline V CDR1 and CDR2: SNHLY, FYNNEI.

V usage is TRBV2 and J usage is TRBJ2-1; 8 nucleotides align to TRBD1. The CDR3 length is 15 residues. Germline V CDR1 and CDR2: SNHLY, FYNNEI. V was clipped by 6 bases and J by 0 bases; unmatched bases: 4. As DNA, the CDR3 is TGTGCCAGCAGATGGGACAGGAGCTCCTACAATGAGCAGTTCTTC. Translating it yields CASRWDRSSYNEQFF.

The rearrangement joins TRBV3-1 (or the pseudogene TRBV3-2) to TRBJ2-2, with a possible D match to TRBD2 (5 bases). CDR1 is LGHDT and CDR2 is YNNKEL in the germline V gene (reference sequence). With 1 base removed from V and 7 bases from J, the gap between germline ends came to 7 bases. This CDR3 contains 13 residues. CDR3 DNA: TGTGCCAGCAGCCAAGGGACTTTCGGGGAGCTGTTTTTT. Its protein product is CASSQGTFGELFF.

This rearrangement joins TRBV7-9 to TRBJ1-1; TRBD1 matches at 8 bases. The CDR3 has 14 residues. The germline V gene has CDR1 SEHNR and CDR2 FQNEAQ (reference sequence). J was trimmed by 1 base and V by 8 bases; bases with no gene match: 6. The CDR3 sequence is CASGLGQGNTEAFF. CDR3 DNA: TGTGCCAGCGGACTTGGACAGGGGAACACTGAAGCTTTCTTT.

The chain combines TRBV3-1 (or the pseudogene TRBV3-2) with TRBJ1-5; maybe TRBD1 (5 bases). Germline V lookup: CDR1 LGHDT, CDR2 YNNKEL (reference sequence). The V and J ends lost 5 bases and 7 bases respectively, with 15 bases between them. The CDR3 extends over 14 amino acids. CDR3 protein: CASSARRGGQPQHF. Written as DNA, the CDR3 is TGTGCCAGCAGCGCTCGGAGGGGCGGGCAGCCCCAGCATTTT.

The rearrangement uses TRBV29-1 and TRBJ2-3; 8 positions match TRBD1. Germline loops: CDR1 SQVTM, CDR2 ANQGSEA. CDR3 length: 13 amino acids. Unmatched junction bases numbered 7, after V lost 6 bases and J lost 5 bases. The chain's CDR3 is CSVDETGVDTQYF. The CDR3 bases are TGCAGCGTGGATGAGACAGGGGTAGATACGCAGTATTTT.

This chain links TRBV19 with TRBJ2-3; the D gene is possibly TRBD1 (5 bases). Per germline, CDR1 LNHDA and CDR2 SQIVND (reference sequence). V was clipped by 6 bases and J by 2 bases, with 9 bases between them. The CDR3 extends over 13 amino acids. As DNA, the CDR3 is TGTGCCAGTAGAAGACAGACCACAGATACGCAGTATTTT. Translating it yields CASRRQTTDTQYF. The full variable domain, rest sourced from reference TRBV19 and TRBJ2-3, is DGGITQSPKYLFRKEGQNVTLSCEQNLNHDAMYWYRQDPGQGLRLIYYSQIVNDFQKGDIAEGYSVSREKKESFPLTVTSAQKNPTAFYLCASRRQTTDTQYFGPGTRLTVL.